Below are 32 T cell receptor beta chains sequenced from a single sample in a study of CD8 T cells in ankylosing spondylitis. Points from the study as a whole: Typical of ankylosing spondylitis blood, it appeared, was a TCR beta motif of about eight highly homologous variants.

No antigen has been assigned to these receptors. TCRdb re-analysed the 5' RACE reads in MiXCR, keeping a single row per CDR3 protein. The data show 650,000 to 800,000 distinct CDR3 sequences, around 20% seen once. The sample comprised blood, either unsorted or a sorted T cell fraction (not recorded which). The receptor source for this set is a male donor with ankylosing spondylitis.

This clonotype was picked up a small number of times. The genes are TRBV7-3 and TRBJ1-6; D unresolved. CDR3 length: 14 residues. V lost 2 bases, J lost 9 bases, and 11 bases lay in between. From germline, CDR1 is SGHTA and CDR2 FQGTGA. CDR3 region: CASSLQGSGSPLHF. Here the CDR3 DNA reads TGTGCCAGCAGCTTACAAGGGTCAGGTTCACCCCTCCACTTT.

This clonotype was observed a few times. The chain carries TRBV30 and TRBJ2-1, with D perhaps matching TRBD1 (7 bases). Trimming took 2 bases from V and 5 from J, leaving 13 bases between them. Germline CDR1 reads GTSNPN; CDR2 reads SVGIG (reference sequence). The CDR3 loop spans 14 amino acids. Written as DNA, the CDR3 is TGTGCCTGGAGTAAGGACAGGAGGGACAATGAGCAGTTCTTC. Translating gives CAWSKDRRDNEQFF.

This clonotype was found a few times. The genes are TRBV12-3 or TRBV12-4 and TRBJ2-1; 10 nucleotides agree with TRBD2. V was clipped by 3 bases and J by 3 bases; unmatched bases: 5. The CDR3 has 16 amino acids. The CDR3 DNA is TGTGCCAGCAGTTTCCGGCTAGCGGGAGTCTACAATGAGCAGTTCTTC. It translates to CASSFRLAGVYNEQFF.

This clonotype has only a few counts. The chain is built from TRBV3-1 and TRBJ1-2; 9 bases match TRBD1. V shed 4 bases, J shed 5 bases, and the junction held 8 bases outside the gene matches. The germline CDR1 and CDR2 sequences are LGHDT and YNNKEL (reference sequence). This CDR3 is built from 15 residues. The CDR3 DNA reads as TGTGCCAGCAGCCTTTGGGACAGGGAACTTTATGGCTACACCTTC. Protein sequence: CASSLWDRELYGYTF.

The rearrangement uses TRBV29-1 and TRBJ2-7; a weak D match, TRBD2 (7 bases). Trimming took off 0 bases at V and 0 bases at J, with 18 bases between the two ends. The CDR3 has 17 amino acids. Germline CDR1 SQVTM, CDR2 ANQGSEA. CDR3 coding DNA: TGCAGCGTTGAAGATGGGGGGGGGACACAGAGCTCCTACGAGCAGTACTTC. Its translation: CSVEDGGGTQSSYEQYF.

The V gene is TRBV11-2, the J gene TRBJ2-5; 8 bases align to TRBD1. In germline, CDR1 is SGHAT, CDR2 FQNNGV. This CDR3 is built from 14 residues. V gave up 3 bases and J gave up 2 bases; unmatched junction bases: 2. The CDR3 coding sequence is TGTGCCAGCAGCTTTAGGACAGGGCAAGAGACCCAGTACTTC. Residues: CASSFRTGQETQYF. Full variable domain (rest looked up from reference TRBV11-2 and TRBJ2-5): EAGVAQSPRYKIIEKRQSVAFWCNPISGHATLYWYQQILGQGPKLLIQFQNNGVVDDSQLPKDRFSAERLKGVDSTLKIQPAKLEDSAVYLCASSFRTGQETQYFGPGTRLLVL.

V gene TRBV20-1 combines with J gene TRBJ1-5; 8 positions match TRBD1. V shed 1 base and J 5 bases; nucleotides not matched to a gene: 13. Germline CDR1 is DFQATT and CDR2 is SNEGSKA (reference sequence). The CDR3 consists of 17 residues. The CDR3 region is CSARASGGWRVHQPQHF. As DNA, the CDR3 is TGCAGTGCTAGAGCATCAGGGGGCTGGAGGGTGCATCAGCCCCAGCATTTT.

This clonotype has just a few counts. This chain connects TRBV9 to TRBJ2-5, with 7 positions matching TRBD2. Trimming cost V 3 bases and J 5 bases; bases outside gene matches: 7. Germline-derived CDR1 and CDR2 are SGDLS and YYNGEE. The CDR3 contains 14 residues. CDR3: CASSEGLVGETQYF. The CDR3, as DNA: TGTGCCAGCAGCGAAGGACTAGTCGGGGAGACCCAGTACTTC.

The CDR3 DNA reads as TGTGCCACCGATAGCGGGGCGGCCTCCTACGAGCAGTACTTC. As protein: CATDSGAASYEQYF. The genes are TRBV21-1 and TRBJ2-7; the D call TRBD2 from the table was never checked on the DNA. TRBV21-1 is noted as a pseudogene. This CDR3 comprises 14 residues.

This clonotype has ten or more counts. The chain uses TRBV5-1 and TRBJ2-2; D unresolved. There are 12 residues in the CDR3. Germline CDR1 reads SGHRS; CDR2 reads YFSETQ. V lost 3 bases and J 6 bases, leaving 6 bases between the germline ends. CDR3 bases: TGCGCCAGCAGCTCCCCAGCCGGGGAGCTGTTTTTT. Protein product: CASSSPAGELFF.

This clonotype turned up a few times. The CDR3 coding sequence is TGTGCCAGCAGCTTGTGGCGGGGGGGCCTGAAGACCCAGTACTTC. This codes for CASSLWRGGLKTQYF. This sequence joins TRBV5-4 and TRBJ2-5, with 9 nucleotides matching TRBD2. The CDR3 is made up of 15 amino acids. V shed 1 base, J shed 6 bases, and the junction held 7 bases outside the gene matches. Germline lookup yields CDR1 SGHNT and CDR2 YYREEE (reference sequence).

This clonotype was counted between two and nine times. The rearrangement uses TRBV10-2 and TRBJ1-5; D is unresolved. Trimming left V 0 bases short and J 1 base short, with 4 bases between. Per germline, CDR1 WSHSY and CDR2 SAAADI. This CDR3 has 14 residues. For the CDR3, the DNA is TGCGCCAGCAGTGAGTCCGGGAGCAATCAGCCCCAGCATTTT. Its protein product is CASSESGSNQPQHF.

This clonotype has more than one count but fewer than ten. CDR3: CASSEPRPRTGELFF. In DNA, the CDR3 is TGTGCCAGCAGTGAGCCACGCCCGAGAACCGGGGAGCTGTTTTTT. The V gene is TRBV12-3 or TRBV12-4, the J gene TRBJ2-2; D not certain. Trimming took off 5 bases at V and 5 bases at J, with 15 bases between the two ends. The CDR3 is 15 residues long.

V gene TRBV2 combines with J gene TRBJ2-1; 8 positions agree with TRBD1. V was pared by 0 bases and J by 8 bases, with 9 bases of the junction left unmatched. Germline V gene sequence: CDR1 SNHLY, CDR2 FYNNEI. The CDR3 sequence is 16 residues long. CDR3 bases: TGTGCCAGCAGTGAAGCGCAACAGGGGGTTAGAGATGAGCAGTTCTTC. This translates into CASSEAQQGVRDEQFF.

A few counts support this clonotype. The chain couples TRBV28 to TRBJ1-6; D is unresolved. CDR1 MDHEN and CDR2 SYDVKM come from the germline V gene. The CDR3 is made up of 14 amino acids. Trimming removed 2 bases at V and 7 bases at J, with 9 bases between. The CDR3: CASSLISANSPLHF. CDR3 DNA: TGTGCCAGCAGTTTAATTAGTGCAAATTCACCCCTCCACTTT.

The chain has TRBV11-2 and TRBJ2-3; 8 bases align to TRBD2. This CDR3 is 15 amino acids long. V lost 1 base to trimming and J lost 3 bases; unmatched junction nucleotides: 3. Germline CDR1 and CDR2: SGHAT and FQNNGV. The chain's CDR3 is CASSLGLAPTDTQYF. The CDR3 region has the DNA TGTGCCAGCAGCTTAGGACTAGCGCCAACAGATACGCAGTATTTT.

This clonotype has only one observation. The chain uses TRBV3-1 and TRBJ1-1, with unresolved D. The length of the CDR3 is 15 residues. CDR1 is LGHDT and CDR2 is YNNKEL in the germline V gene (reference sequence). V was clipped by 4 bases and J by 3 bases, with 15 bases between them. For the CDR3, the DNA is TGTGCCAGCAGCCTTTCTTGGGCTGGGGACACTGAAGCTTTCTTT. It is translated as CASSLSWAGDTEAFF.

This clonotype was counted a few times. The rearrangement links TRBV3-1 to TRBJ2-7; the D gene is possibly TRBD1 (5 bases). Per the germline V gene, CDR1 is LGHDT and CDR2 is YNNKEL (reference sequence). Trimming stripped 5 bases from V and 1 base from J, with 12 bases between. The CDR3 is 14 amino acids. CDR3 sequence (DNA): TGTGCCAGCAGCTTGACAGAGCTATCCTACGAGCAGTACTTC. It is translated as CASSLTELSYEQYF.

This clonotype was seen at least ten times. The CDR3 region has the DNA TGCAGCGCCCGGGACAGCTTAAATTCACCCCTCCACTTT. This codes for CSARDSLNSPLHF. The chain recombines TRBV29-1 with TRBJ1-6, with 7 bases identical to TRBD1. The CDR3 spans 13 residues. The V gene's germline CDR1 is SQVTM and CDR2 ANQGSEA. V shed 7 bases and J 7 bases; nucleotides not matched to a gene: 7.

This clonotype was counted only a few times. The J gene is TRBJ2-1, the V gene TRBV12-3 or TRBV12-4, with 9 bases lining up with TRBD1. The CDR3 contains 12 residues. Germline trimming cut 10 bases from V and 9 bases from J; bases unmatched to any gene: 7. CDR3 in amino acids: CATQGAGVEQFF. The DNA for the CDR3 is TGTGCCACACAGGGGGCGGGAGTTGAGCAGTTCTTC.

The genes are TRBV7-9 and TRBJ1-1; D unresolved. V dropped 8 bases and J dropped 0 bases, with 10 bases sitting between them. The germline V gene encodes CDR1 SEHNR and CDR2 FQNEAQ (reference sequence). The CDR3 is made up of 13 amino acids. The CDR3 bases are TGTGCCAGCGGACCCCCGTTGAACACTGAAGCTTTCTTT. Protein sequence: CASGPPLNTEAFF.

This clonotype was counted many times. This chain uses TRBV5-4 with TRBJ2-3, with 7 positions matching TRBD2. V lost 3 bases to trimming and J lost 1 base; unmatched junction nucleotides: 5. Germline loops: CDR1 SGHNT, CDR2 YYREEE (reference sequence). The CDR3 is 15 amino acids. The DNA for the CDR3 is TGTGCCAGCAGCTCCGGACTAGTTGGCACAGATACGCAGTATTTT. This sequence encodes CASSSGLVGTDTQYF. The full variable domain, in which reference TRBV5-4 and TRBJ2-3 provide the parts outside the CDR3, is ETGVTQSPTHLIKTRGQQVTLRCSSQSGHNTVSWYQQALGQGPQFIFQYYREEENGRGNFPPRFSGLQFPNYSSELNVNALELDDSALYLCASSSGLVGTDTQYFGPGTRLTVL.

This clonotype was seen only a few times. The J gene is TRBJ2-1, the V gene TRBV18; no firm D call. The germline V gene has CDR1 KGHSH and CDR2 LQKENI. Trimming took 3 bases from V and 2 from J, leaving 11 bases between them. This CDR3 spans 15 amino acids. The CDR3 coding sequence is TGTGCCAGCTCACCCCGGCCCGAACCCTACAATGAGCAGTTCTTC. Translated: CASSPRPEPYNEQFF.

This clonotype has ten or more counts. The V gene is TRBV18, the J gene TRBJ2-7; 7 bases match TRBD1. The CDR3 totals 15 residues. CDR1 is KGHSH and CDR2 is LQKENI in the germline V gene. V lost 3 bases and J lost 6; bases outside the gene matches: 11. This chain's CDR3 is CASSPAMTGTSEQYF. CDR3 nucleotides: TGTGCCAGCTCACCCGCCATGACAGGGACATCCGAGCAGTACTTC.

The table lists this clonotype with a few counts. The rearrangement links TRBV5-1 to TRBJ2-3, with D perhaps assigned TRBD1 or TRBD2 (5 bases each). CDR1 is SGHRS, CDR2 YFSETQ, per germline. The CDR3 consists of 16 residues. The V gene lost 1 base and the J gene lost 0 bases, with 12 bases spanning the gap. The CDR3 spells CASSLWGIPSTDTQYF. CDR3 sequence (DNA): TGCGCCAGCAGCTTGTGGGGGATCCCTAGCACAGATACGCAGTATTTT.

This clonotype was detected only a few times. The chain links TRBV20-1 to TRBJ2-1, with D perhaps matching TRBD2 (6 bases). CDR1 and CDR2 from the germline V gene are DFQATT and SNEGSKA (reference sequence). The CDR3 is 16 residues long. V was shortened by 0 bases and J by 6 bases, with 18 bases between the two germline ends. CDR3 residues: CSARDQWDSNLNEQFF. The CDR3 region has the DNA TGCAGTGCTAGAGATCAATGGGACTCCAACCTCAATGAGCAGTTCTTC.

The rearrangement links TRBV15 to TRBJ2-7; 9 positions agree with TRBD1. Germline V CDR1 and CDR2: LNHNV, YYDKDF (reference sequence). This CDR3 region has 16 residues. Germline trimming cut 0 bases from V and 0 bases from J; bases unmatched to any gene: 3. The CDR3 DNA is TGTGCCACCAGCAGAGATATGACAGGGGGCTCCTACGAGCAGTACTTC. Translating gives CATSRDMTGGSYEQYF.

The chain employs TRBV4-2 and TRBJ2-7; D possibly corresponds to TRBD2 (6 bases). In germline, CDR1 is LGHNA, CDR2 YNFKEQ. CDR3 length: 15 residues. Trimming removed 2 bases at V and 5 bases at J, with 16 bases between. The CDR3 bases are TGTGCCAGCAGCCAAAACCGGGACTTCCCAAACGAGCAGTACTTC. This encodes CASSQNRDFPNEQYF.

A few counts support this clonotype. V and J are TRBV27 and TRBJ1-5; a weak D match, TRBD1 (6 bases). The CDR3 runs 15 residues. Germline V gene lookup returns CDR1 MNHEY and CDR2 SMNVEV (reference sequence). V was trimmed by 6 bases and J by 1 base, leaving 13 bases between them. CDR3 protein: CASSTGRESNQPQHF. CDR3 in DNA: TGTGCCAGCAGCACAGGGCGGGAGAGCAATCAGCCCCAGCATTTT.

This clonotype has a count of ten or more. The chain recombines TRBV29-1 with TRBJ2-1; D remains unclear. The CDR3 loop spans 14 amino acids. Germline CDR1 reads SQVTM; CDR2 reads ANQGSEA. Trimming stripped 0 bases from V and 13 bases from J, with 19 bases between. CDR3 coding DNA: TGCAGCGTTGAAGAAAGCTGGCCTTCCCAAACTCAGTTCTTC. Amino acids: CSVEESWPSQTQFF.

This clonotype came up many times. The chain is built from TRBV24-1 and TRBJ2-2, with TRBD1 identical over 7 bases. With 0 bases clipped from V and 0 bases from J, the junction kept 3 bases outside the gene matches. This CDR3 comprises 17 residues. Germline loops: CDR1 KGHDR, CDR2 SFDVKD. CDR3 nucleotides: TGTGCCACCAGTGATTTGCTCGGGACAGCGAACACCGGGGAGCTGTTTTTT. Residues: CATSDLLGTANTGELFF.

The V call is TRBV7-8, the J call TRBJ2-1, with 7 nucleotides matching TRBD2. The CDR3 consists of 15 residues. The V and J ends lost 6 bases and 2 bases, in that order; junction bases with no gene match: 7. CDR1 and CDR2 (germline): SGHVS, FQNEAQ. The CDR3, as DNA: TGTGCCAGCAGAATCTCTAGCGGACCCTACAATGAGCAGTTCTTC. Translating gives CASRISSGPYNEQFF.